This note documents a single T cell receptor (beta chain) sequence. CDR1 and CDR2 from the germline V gene are WNHNN and SYGVQD (reference sequence). The CDR3 totals 14 residues. V shed 3 bases, J shed 6 bases, and the junction held 5 bases outside the gene matches. Repertoires were generated with immunoSEQ multiplex PCR, while TCRdb's copy carries only in-frame clones and drops some. The sample has 250,000 to 300,000 clones; more than 80% are singletons. This entry is derived from a study of blood T cell repertoires in COVID-19. What was sequenced was PBMCs or T cells enriched from blood (not recorded which). The sequence was obtained from a woman aged 25 to 39 who had recovered from COVID-19. This rearrangement joins TRBV10-1 to TRBJ2-3; 8 bases match TRBD2. The CDR3 loop is CASSDTGGGDTQYF. CDR3 DNA sequence: TGCGCCAGCAGTGATACGGGAGGGGGGGATACGCAGTATTTT.